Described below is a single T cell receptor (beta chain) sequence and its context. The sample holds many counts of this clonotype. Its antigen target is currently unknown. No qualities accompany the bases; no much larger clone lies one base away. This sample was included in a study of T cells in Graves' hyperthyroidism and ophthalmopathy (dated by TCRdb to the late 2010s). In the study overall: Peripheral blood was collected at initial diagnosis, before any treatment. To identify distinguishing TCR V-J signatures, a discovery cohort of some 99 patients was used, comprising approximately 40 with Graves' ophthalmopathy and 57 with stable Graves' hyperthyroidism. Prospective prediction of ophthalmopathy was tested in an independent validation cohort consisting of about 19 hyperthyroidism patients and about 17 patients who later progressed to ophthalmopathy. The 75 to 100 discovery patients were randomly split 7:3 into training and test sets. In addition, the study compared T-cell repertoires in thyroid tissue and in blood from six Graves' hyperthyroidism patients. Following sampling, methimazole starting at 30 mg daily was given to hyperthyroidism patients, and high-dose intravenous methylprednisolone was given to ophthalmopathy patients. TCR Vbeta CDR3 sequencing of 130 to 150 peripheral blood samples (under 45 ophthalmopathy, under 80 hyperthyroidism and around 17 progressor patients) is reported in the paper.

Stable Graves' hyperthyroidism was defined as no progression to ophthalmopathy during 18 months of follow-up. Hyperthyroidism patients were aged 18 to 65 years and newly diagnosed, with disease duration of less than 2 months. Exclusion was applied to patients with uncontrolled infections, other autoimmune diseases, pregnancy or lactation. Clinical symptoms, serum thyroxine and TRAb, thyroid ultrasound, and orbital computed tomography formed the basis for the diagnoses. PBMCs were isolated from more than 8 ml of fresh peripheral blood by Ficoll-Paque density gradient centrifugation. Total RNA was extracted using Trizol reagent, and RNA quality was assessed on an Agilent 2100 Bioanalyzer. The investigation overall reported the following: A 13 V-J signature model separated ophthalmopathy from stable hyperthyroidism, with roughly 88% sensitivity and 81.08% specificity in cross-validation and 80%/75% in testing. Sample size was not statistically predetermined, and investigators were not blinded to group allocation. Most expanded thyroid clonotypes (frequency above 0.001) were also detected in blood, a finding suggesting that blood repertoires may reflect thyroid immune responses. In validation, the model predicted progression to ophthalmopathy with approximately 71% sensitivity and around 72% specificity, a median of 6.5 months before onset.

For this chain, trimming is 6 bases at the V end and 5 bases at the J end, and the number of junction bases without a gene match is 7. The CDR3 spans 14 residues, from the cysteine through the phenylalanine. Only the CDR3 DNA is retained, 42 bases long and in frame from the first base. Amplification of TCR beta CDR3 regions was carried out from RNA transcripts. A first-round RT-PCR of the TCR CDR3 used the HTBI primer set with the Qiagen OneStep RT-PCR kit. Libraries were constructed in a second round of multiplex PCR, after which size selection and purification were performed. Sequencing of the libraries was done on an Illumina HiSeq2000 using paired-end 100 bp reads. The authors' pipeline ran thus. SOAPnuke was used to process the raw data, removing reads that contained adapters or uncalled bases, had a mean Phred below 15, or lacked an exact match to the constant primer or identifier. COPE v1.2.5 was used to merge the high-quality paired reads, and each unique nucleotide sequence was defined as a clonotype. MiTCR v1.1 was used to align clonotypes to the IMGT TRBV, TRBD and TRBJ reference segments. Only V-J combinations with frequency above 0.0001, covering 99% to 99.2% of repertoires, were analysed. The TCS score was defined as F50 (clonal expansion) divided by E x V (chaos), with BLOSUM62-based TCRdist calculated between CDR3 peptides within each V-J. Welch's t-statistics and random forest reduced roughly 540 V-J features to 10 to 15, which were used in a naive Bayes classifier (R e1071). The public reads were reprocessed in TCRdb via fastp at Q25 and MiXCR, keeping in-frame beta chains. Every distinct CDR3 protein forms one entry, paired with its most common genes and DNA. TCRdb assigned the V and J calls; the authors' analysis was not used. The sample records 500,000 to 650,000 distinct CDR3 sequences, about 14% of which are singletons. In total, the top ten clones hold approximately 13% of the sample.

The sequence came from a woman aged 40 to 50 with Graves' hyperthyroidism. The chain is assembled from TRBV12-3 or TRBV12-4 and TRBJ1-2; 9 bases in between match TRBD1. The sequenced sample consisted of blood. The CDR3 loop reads CASRPGTGTYGYTF. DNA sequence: TGTGCCAGCAGACCCGGGACAGGGACGTATGGCTACACCTTC.